A selection of T cell receptor beta chains follows, all from one sample in a study of blood T cell repertoires in COVID-19. Profiling relied on immunoSEQ multiplex PCR, and the TCRdb table lists in-frame clones only, not all of them. The sample comprises around 140,000 clones, about 86% of which are singletons, and 1.5% rests with the top ten. Sequenced input: peripheral blood. The receptors were gathered from a woman aged 55-70 years with acute or convalescent COVID-19. Each CDR3 is given with its conserved first and last residue. The order of the fields is CDR3 protein, CDR3 DNA, D gene, clone size, J gene, V gene. The D gene is left open where the match is weak. Only part of the rows carry a size: once, few, many, or a class if the clone is expanded.

CDR3 protein: CASSLPGLIYNEQFF
CDR3 DNA: TGTGCCAGCAGCCTCCCGGGTCTCATCTACAATGAGCAGTTCTTC
D gene: .
clone size: .
J gene: TRBJ2-1
V gene: TRBV3-1/TRBV3-2

CDR3 protein: CASSLGGGAYGYTF
CDR3 DNA: TGTGCCAGCAGCTTAGGAGGAGGGGCATATGGCTACACCTTC
D gene: .
clone size: .
J gene: TRBJ1-2
V gene: TRBV7-9

CDR3 protein: CASSQGVLAGGLSTDTQYF
CDR3 DNA: TGCGCCAGCAGCCAGGGTGTACTAGCGGGGGGGCTAAGCACAGATACGCAGTATTTT
D gene: TRBD2
clone size: once
J gene: TRBJ2-3
V gene: TRBV4-1

CDR3 protein: CASRQGWSTQYF
CDR3 DNA: TGTGCCAGCAGGCAGGGGTGGAGTACGCAGTATTTT
D gene: .
clone size: .
J gene: TRBJ2-3
V gene: TRBV6-5

CDR3 protein: CASSLRYGYTF
CDR3 DNA: TGTGCCAGCAGCTTACGGTATGGCTACACCTTC
D gene: .
clone size: .
J gene: TRBJ1-2
V gene: TRBV7-2

CDR3 protein: CASSHLAGGDNEQFF
CDR3 DNA: TGTGCCAGCAGCCACCTAGCGGGGGGCGACAATGAGCAGTTCTTC
D gene: TRBD2
clone size: .
J gene: TRBJ2-1
V gene: TRBV7-2

CDR3 protein: CASSFRDRNNSPLHF
CDR3 DNA: TGTGCCAGCAGTTTCCGGGACAGAAATAATTCACCCCTCCACTTT
D gene: TRBD1
clone size: .
J gene: TRBJ1-6
V gene: TRBV6-5

CDR3 protein: CASSLGRIAFF
CDR3 DNA: TGTGCCAGCAGCTTAGGGAGAATAGCTTTCTTT
D gene: .
clone size: few
J gene: TRBJ1-1
V gene: TRBV7-2

CDR3 protein: CASSQGTSVLTDTQYF
CDR3 DNA: TGTGCCAGCAGCCAAGGAACTAGCGTTCTCACAGATACGCAGTATTTT
D gene: TRBD2
clone size: .
J gene: TRBJ2-3
V gene: TRBV4-2

CDR3 protein: CASSQAAKTGNEQFF
CDR3 DNA: TGTGCCAGCAGCCAAGCCGCGAAGACAGGGAATGAGCAGTTCTTC
D gene: TRBD1
clone size: .
J gene: TRBJ2-1
V gene: TRBV4-2

CDR3 protein: CASSPWGTVETQYF
CDR3 DNA: TGTGCCAGCAGCCCTTGGGGCACTGTAGAGACCCAGTACTTC
D gene: .
clone size: .
J gene: TRBJ2-5
V gene: TRBV3-1/TRBV3-2

CDR3 protein: CASSLAVIRNEQFF
CDR3 DNA: TGCGCCAGCAGCTTGGCCGTCATCAGGAATGAGCAGTTCTTC
D gene: .
clone size: once
J gene: TRBJ2-1
V gene: TRBV5-1

CDR3 protein: CASSRAAGVSETQYF
CDR3 DNA: TGTGCCAGTAGTCGAGCGGCAGGGGTGTCAGAGACCCAGTACTTC
D gene: .
clone size: .
J gene: TRBJ2-5
V gene: TRBV19

CDR3 protein: CASSMAGINEKLFF
CDR3 DNA: TGTGCCAGTAGTATGGCAGGTATTAATGAAAAACTGTTTTTT
D gene: .
clone size: .
J gene: TRBJ1-4
V gene: TRBV19

CDR3 protein: CASSLGWTGAIYF
CDR3 DNA: TGTGCCAGCAGCTTAGGCTGGACAGGGGCCATATATTTT
D gene: TRBD1
clone size: .
J gene: TRBJ1-3
V gene: TRBV11-2

CDR3 protein: CATAPSNGGVNYGYTF
CDR3 DNA: TGTGCCACCGCACCGAGTAATGGGGGGGTTAACTATGGCTACACCTTC
D gene: .
clone size: .
J gene: TRBJ1-2
V gene: TRBV19

CDR3 protein: CASSLRGTEAFF
CDR3 DNA: TGTGCCAGCAGCTTACGCGGCACTGAAGCTTTCTTT
D gene: .
clone size: .
J gene: TRBJ1-1
V gene: TRBV7-2

CDR3 protein: CASSPQGGDYGYTF
CDR3 DNA: TGTGCCAGCAGCCCCCAGGGGGGAGACTATGGCTACACCTTC
D gene: TRBD1
clone size: .
J gene: TRBJ1-2
V gene: TRBV27

CDR3 protein: CASSLLRTGGFVGTQYF
CDR3 DNA: TGTGCCAGCAGCTTGCTTCGGACAGGGGGGTTTGTGGGTACGCAGTATTTT
D gene: TRBD1
clone size: .
J gene: TRBJ2-3
V gene: TRBV5-4

CDR3 protein: CASSQRDRGNNEKLFF
CDR3 DNA: TGTGCCAGCAGCCAGAGAGACAGGGGGAATAATGAAAAACTGTTTTTT
D gene: TRBD1
clone size: .
J gene: TRBJ1-4
V gene: TRBV4-2

CDR3 protein: CAWSVQGAYGYTF
CDR3 DNA: TGTGCCTGGAGTGTACAGGGGGCCTATGGCTACACCTTC
D gene: TRBD1
clone size: .
J gene: TRBJ1-2
V gene: TRBV30

CDR3 protein: CASSTHREDTQYF
CDR3 DNA: TGTGCCAGCAGCACCCACAGGGAGGATACGCAGTATTTT
D gene: .
clone size: .
J gene: TRBJ2-3
V gene: TRBV7-2

CDR3 protein: CASSTGQGETEAFF
CDR3 DNA: TGTGCCAGTAGCACGGGACAGGGGGAGACTGAAGCTTTCTTT
D gene: TRBD1
clone size: .
J gene: TRBJ1-1
V gene: TRBV19

CDR3 protein: CASSVGQGAHNEQFF
CDR3 DNA: TGTGCCAGCAGCGTAGGGCAGGGGGCCCACAATGAGCAGTTCTTC
D gene: TRBD1
clone size: .
J gene: TRBJ2-1
V gene: TRBV9

CDR3 protein: CASSMGLSSYEQYF
CDR3 DNA: TGTGCCAGTAGTATGGGACTGTCCTCCTACGAGCAGTACTTC
D gene: .
clone size: .
J gene: TRBJ2-7
V gene: TRBV19

CDR3 protein: CASSPFGFNQPQHF
CDR3 DNA: TGTGCCAGCAGTCCCTTCGGGTTCAATCAGCCCCAGCATTTT
D gene: .
clone size: .
J gene: TRBJ1-5
V gene: TRBV28

CDR3 protein: CASSPTAGDTDTQYF
CDR3 DNA: TGTGCCAGCAGCCCCACAGCGGGGGACACAGATACGCAGTATTTT
D gene: TRBD2
clone size: .
J gene: TRBJ2-3
V gene: TRBV7-3

CDR3 protein: CASNTRVSRTF
CDR3 DNA: TGTGCCAGCAATACCAGGGTATCAAGGACCTTC
D gene: .
clone size: .
J gene: TRBJ1-2
V gene: TRBV2

CDR3 protein: CASSLASGFSDPNTEAFF
CDR3 DNA: TGCGCCAGCAGCTTGGCCTCAGGTTTTAGCGACCCGAACACTGAAGCTTTCTTT
D gene: .
clone size: .
J gene: TRBJ1-1
V gene: TRBV5-1

CDR3 protein: CASSLDREGRAFF
CDR3 DNA: TGTGCCAGCAGCCTAGACAGGGAAGGGCGAGCTTTCTTT
D gene: TRBD1
clone size: .
J gene: TRBJ1-1
V gene: TRBV11-1

CDR3 protein: CASSIGSANTGELFF
CDR3 DNA: TGTGCCAGTAGTATAGGAAGCGCCAACACCGGGGAGCTGTTTTTT
D gene: .
clone size: once
J gene: TRBJ2-2
V gene: TRBV19

CDR3 protein: CASSGGTPDYNEQFF
CDR3 DNA: TGTGCCAGCAGCGGCGGGACTCCCGACTACAATGAGCAGTTCTTC
D gene: .
clone size: once
J gene: TRBJ2-1
V gene: TRBV5-5

CDR3 protein: CASSPDSSSTDTQYF
CDR3 DNA: TGTGCCAGCTCACCGGACAGTTCTAGCACAGATACGCAGTATTTT
D gene: .
clone size: once
J gene: TRBJ2-3
V gene: TRBV18

CDR3 protein: CASTSSGAYQPQHF
CDR3 DNA: TGTGCCAGCACCAGCAGTGGGGCCTATCAGCCCCAGCATTTT
D gene: .
clone size: .
J gene: TRBJ1-5
V gene: TRBV19

CDR3 protein: CAWSVYAGLANYGYTF
CDR3 DNA: TGTGCCTGGAGTGTATATGCAGGGCTAGCTAACTATGGCTACACCTTC
D gene: .
clone size: .
J gene: TRBJ1-2
V gene: TRBV30

CDR3 protein: CASSPAANEKLFF
CDR3 DNA: TGTGCCAGCTCACCAGCGGCTAATGAAAAACTGTTTTTT
D gene: .
clone size: .
J gene: TRBJ1-4
V gene: TRBV18

CDR3 protein: CASSLNSGGSYNEQFF
CDR3 DNA: TGTGCCAGCAGCTTAAATAGCGGGGGCTCCTACAATGAGCAGTTCTTC
D gene: TRBD2
clone size: .
J gene: TRBJ2-1
V gene: TRBV7-3

CDR3 protein: CASREAKETGELFF
CDR3 DNA: TGTGCCAGCAGGGAAGCGAAGGAGACCGGGGAGCTGTTTTTT
D gene: .
clone size: .
J gene: TRBJ2-2
V gene: TRBV9

CDR3 protein: CASSPRRDSNTEAFF
CDR3 DNA: TGTGCCAGCAGTCCTCGCAGGGACTCGAACACTGAAGCTTTCTTT
D gene: .
clone size: .
J gene: TRBJ1-1
V gene: TRBV6-5

CDR3 protein: CAMGLAGANEQFF
CDR3 DNA: TGCGCCATGGGACTAGCGGGGGCCAATGAGCAGTTCTTC
D gene: TRBD2
clone size: .
J gene: TRBJ2-1
V gene: TRBV10-2

CDR3 protein: CASSIDRVSGNTIYF
CDR3 DNA: TGTGCCAGCAGCATTGACAGGGTTAGTGGAAACACCATATATTTT
D gene: TRBD1
clone size: .
J gene: TRBJ1-3
V gene: TRBV7-3

CDR3 protein: CATRARDSSNEQFF
CDR3 DNA: TGCGCCACACGGGCGAGGGACTCGAGCAATGAGCAGTTCTTC
D gene: .
clone size: .
J gene: TRBJ2-1
V gene: TRBV5-1

CDR3 protein: CASSAFRGGTGELFF
CDR3 DNA: TGTGCCAGCAGCGCATTTAGAGGGGGAACCGGGGAGCTGTTTTTT
D gene: .
clone size: .
J gene: TRBJ2-2
V gene: TRBV2

CDR3 protein: CASSERQGAYQPQHF
CDR3 DNA: TGTGCCAGCAGCGAGAGACAGGGGGCCTATCAGCCCCAGCATTTT
D gene: TRBD1
clone size: .
J gene: TRBJ1-5
V gene: TRBV2